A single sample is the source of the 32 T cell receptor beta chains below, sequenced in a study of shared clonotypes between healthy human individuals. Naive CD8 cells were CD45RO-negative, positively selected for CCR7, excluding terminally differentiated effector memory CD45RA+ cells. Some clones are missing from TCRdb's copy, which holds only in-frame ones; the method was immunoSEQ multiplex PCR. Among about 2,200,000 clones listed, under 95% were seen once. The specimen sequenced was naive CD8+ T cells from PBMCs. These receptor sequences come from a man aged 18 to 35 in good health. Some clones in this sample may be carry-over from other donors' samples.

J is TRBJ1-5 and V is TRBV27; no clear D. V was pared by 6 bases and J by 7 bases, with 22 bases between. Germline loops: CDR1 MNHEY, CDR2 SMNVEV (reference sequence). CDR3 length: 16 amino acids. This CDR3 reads CASRLAVGGVYQPQHF. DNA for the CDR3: TGTGCCAGCAGATTGGCAGTGGGCGGTGTGTACCAGCCCCAGCATTTT.

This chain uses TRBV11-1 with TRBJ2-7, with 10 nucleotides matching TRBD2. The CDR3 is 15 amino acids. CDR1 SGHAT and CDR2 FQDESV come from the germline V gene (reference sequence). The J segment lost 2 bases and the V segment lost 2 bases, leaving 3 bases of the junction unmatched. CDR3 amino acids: CASSLPAGGTYEQYF. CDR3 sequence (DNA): TGTGCCAGCAGCTTACCAGCGGGAGGGACCTACGAGCAGTACTTC.

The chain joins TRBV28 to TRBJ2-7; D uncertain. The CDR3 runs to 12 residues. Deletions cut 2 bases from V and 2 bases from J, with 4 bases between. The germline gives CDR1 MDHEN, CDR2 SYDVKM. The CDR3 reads CASSLQAYEQYF. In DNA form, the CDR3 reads TGTGCCAGCAGTTTACAGGCCTACGAGCAGTACTTC. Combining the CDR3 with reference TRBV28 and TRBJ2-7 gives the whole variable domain DVKVTQSSRYLVKRTGEKVFLECVQDMDHENMFWYRQDPGLGLRLIYFSYDVKMKEKGDIPEGYSVSREKKERFSLILESASTNQTSMYLCASSLQAYEQYFGPGTRLTVT.

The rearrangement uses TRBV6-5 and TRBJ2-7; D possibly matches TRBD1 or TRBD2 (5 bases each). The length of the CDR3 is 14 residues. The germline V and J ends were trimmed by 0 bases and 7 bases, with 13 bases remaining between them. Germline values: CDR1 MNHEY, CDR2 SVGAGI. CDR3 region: CASSYSEGSTEQYF. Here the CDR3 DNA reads TGTGCCAGCAGTTACTCAGAGGGGTCGACTGAGCAGTACTTC.

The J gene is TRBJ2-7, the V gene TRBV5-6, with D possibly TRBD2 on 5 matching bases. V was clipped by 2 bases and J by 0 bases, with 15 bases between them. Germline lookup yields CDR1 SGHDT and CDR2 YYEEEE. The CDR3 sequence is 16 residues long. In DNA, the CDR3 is TGTGCCAGCAGCTTATATTTGTGGGAGACCTCCTACGAGCAGTACTTC. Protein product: CASSLYLWETSYEQYF.

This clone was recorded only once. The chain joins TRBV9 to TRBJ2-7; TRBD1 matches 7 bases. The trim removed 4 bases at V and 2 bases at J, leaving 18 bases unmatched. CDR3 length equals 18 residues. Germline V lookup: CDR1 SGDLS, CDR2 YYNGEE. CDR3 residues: CASSNPGTAALSPYEQYF. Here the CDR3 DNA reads TGTGCCAGCAGCAACCCCGGGACAGCTGCTTTGTCCCCCTACGAGCAGTACTTC.

CDR3 loop: CASSYSVPGPYEQYF. The CDR3 bases are TGTGCCAGCAGTTACTCGGTCCCGGGACCCTACGAGCAGTACTTC. The rearrangement uses TRBV6-5 and TRBJ2-7; D possibly uses TRBD1 or TRBD2 (5 bases each). The germline gives CDR1 MNHEY, CDR2 SVGAGI. The CDR3 is made up of 15 amino acids. The ends were cut back, 0 bases at V and 2 bases at J, with 11 bases in the middle.

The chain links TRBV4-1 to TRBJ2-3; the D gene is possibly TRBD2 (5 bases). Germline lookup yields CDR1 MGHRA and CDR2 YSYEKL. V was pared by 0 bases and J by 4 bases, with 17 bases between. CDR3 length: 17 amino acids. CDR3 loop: CASSQESAGPDADTQYF. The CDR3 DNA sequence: TGCGCCAGCAGCCAAGAGTCGGCGGGTCCGGACGCAGATACGCAGTATTTT.

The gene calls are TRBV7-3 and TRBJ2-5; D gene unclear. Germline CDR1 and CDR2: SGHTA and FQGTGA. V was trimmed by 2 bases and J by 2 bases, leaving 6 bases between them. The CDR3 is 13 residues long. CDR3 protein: CASSLGRQETQYF. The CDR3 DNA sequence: TGTGCCAGCAGCTTAGGTAGGCAAGAGACCCAGTACTTC.

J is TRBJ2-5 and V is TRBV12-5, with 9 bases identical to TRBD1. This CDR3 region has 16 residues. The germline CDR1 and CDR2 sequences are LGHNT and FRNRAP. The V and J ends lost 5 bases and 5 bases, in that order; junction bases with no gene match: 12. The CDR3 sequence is CASGLPHRGLSETQYF. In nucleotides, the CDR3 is TGTGCTAGTGGTCTACCCCACAGGGGGCTTTCGGAGACCCAGTACTTC.

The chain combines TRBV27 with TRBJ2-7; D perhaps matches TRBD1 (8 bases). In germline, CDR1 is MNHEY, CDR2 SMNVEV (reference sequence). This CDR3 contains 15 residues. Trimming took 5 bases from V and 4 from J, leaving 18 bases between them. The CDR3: CASSHRTGRVYEQYF. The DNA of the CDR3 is TGTGCCAGCAGTCACCGGACAGGGAGGGTGTACGAGCAGTACTTC.

The CDR3 sequence: CASSQGQGFNNEQFF. As DNA, the CDR3 is TGCGCCAGCAGCCAAGGGCAGGGGTTCAACAATGAGCAGTTCTTC. The V call is TRBV4-1, the J call TRBJ2-1; a possible D gene is TRBD1 (6 bases). With 1 base removed from V and 5 bases from J, the gap between germline ends came to 12 bases. The CDR3 runs 15 residues. Germline V gene lookup returns CDR1 MGHRA and CDR2 YSYEKL.

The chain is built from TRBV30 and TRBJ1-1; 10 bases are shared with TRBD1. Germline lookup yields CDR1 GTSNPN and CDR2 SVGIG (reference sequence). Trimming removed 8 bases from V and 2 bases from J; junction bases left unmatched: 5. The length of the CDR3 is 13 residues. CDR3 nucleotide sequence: TGTGCCGGCCGGGACAGGGGAAACACTGAAGCTTTCTTT. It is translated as CAGRDRGNTEAFF. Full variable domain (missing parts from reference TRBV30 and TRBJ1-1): SQTIHQWPATLVQPVGSPLSLECTVEGTSNPNLYWYRQAAGRGLQLLFYSVGIGQISSEVPQNLSASRPQDRQFILSSKKLLLSDSGFYLCAGRDRGNTEAFFGQGTRLTVV.

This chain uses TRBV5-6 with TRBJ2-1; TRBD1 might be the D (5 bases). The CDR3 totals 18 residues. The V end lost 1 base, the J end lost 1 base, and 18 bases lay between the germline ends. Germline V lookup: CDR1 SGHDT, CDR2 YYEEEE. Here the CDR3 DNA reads TGTGCCAGCAGCTTGTGGACAAATTTCCCATCATCCTACAATGAGCAGTTCTTC. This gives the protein CASSLWTNFPSSYNEQFF.

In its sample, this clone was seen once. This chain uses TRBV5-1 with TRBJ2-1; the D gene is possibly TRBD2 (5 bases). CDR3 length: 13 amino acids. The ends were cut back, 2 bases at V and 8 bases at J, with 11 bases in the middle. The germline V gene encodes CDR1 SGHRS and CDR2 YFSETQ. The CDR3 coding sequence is TGCGCCAGCAGCTTAAAAGGAGGTGATGAGCAGTTCTTC. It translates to CASSLKGGDEQFF.

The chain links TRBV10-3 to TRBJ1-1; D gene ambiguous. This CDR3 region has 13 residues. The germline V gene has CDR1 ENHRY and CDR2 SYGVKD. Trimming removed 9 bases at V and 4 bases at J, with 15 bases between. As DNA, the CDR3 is TGTGCCATTTGGCGGGAAGAGGGCACTGAAGCTTTCTTT. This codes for CAIWREEGTEAFF.

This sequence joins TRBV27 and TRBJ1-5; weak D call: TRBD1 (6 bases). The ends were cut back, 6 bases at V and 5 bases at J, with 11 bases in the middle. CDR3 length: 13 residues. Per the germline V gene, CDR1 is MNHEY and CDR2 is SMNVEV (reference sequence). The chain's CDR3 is CASSLAGDQPQHF. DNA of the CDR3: TGTGCCAGCAGCCTCGCAGGGGATCAGCCCCAGCATTTT.

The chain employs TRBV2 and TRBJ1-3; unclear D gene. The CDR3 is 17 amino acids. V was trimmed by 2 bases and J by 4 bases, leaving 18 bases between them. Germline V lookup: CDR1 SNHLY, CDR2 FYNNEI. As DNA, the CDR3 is TGTGCCAGCAGTGAATATACGTTGCGGGAACGCGGAAACACCATATATTTT. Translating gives CASSEYTLRERGNTIYF. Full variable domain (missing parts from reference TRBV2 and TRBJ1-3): EPEVTQTPSHQVTQMGQEVILRCVPISNHLYFYWYRQILGQKVEFLVSFYNNEISEKSEIFDDQFSVERPDGSNFTLKIRSTKLEDSAMYFCASSEYTLRERGNTIYFGEGSWLTVV.

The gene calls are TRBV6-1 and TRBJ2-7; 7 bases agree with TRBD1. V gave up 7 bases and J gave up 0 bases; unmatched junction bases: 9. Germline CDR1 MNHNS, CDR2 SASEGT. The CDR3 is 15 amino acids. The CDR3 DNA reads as TGTGCCAGCAAAGACAGGGCCTTAAGCTCCTACGAGCAGTACTTC. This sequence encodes CASKDRALSSYEQYF.

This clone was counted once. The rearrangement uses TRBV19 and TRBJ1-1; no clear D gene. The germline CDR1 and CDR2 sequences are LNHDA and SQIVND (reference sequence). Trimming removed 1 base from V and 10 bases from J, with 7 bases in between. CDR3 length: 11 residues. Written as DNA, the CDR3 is TGTGCCAGTAGTATAGGTTTAACAGCTTTCTTT. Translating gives CASSIGLTAFF.

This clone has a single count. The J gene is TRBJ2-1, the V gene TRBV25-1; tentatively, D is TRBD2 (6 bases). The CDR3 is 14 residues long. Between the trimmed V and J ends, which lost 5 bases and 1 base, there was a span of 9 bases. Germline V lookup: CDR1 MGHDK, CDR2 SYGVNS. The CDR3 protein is CASSRLGSYNEQFF. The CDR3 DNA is TGTGCCAGCAGTCGACTAGGGTCCTACAATGAGCAGTTCTTC. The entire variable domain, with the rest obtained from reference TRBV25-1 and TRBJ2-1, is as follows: EADIYQTPRYLVIGTGKKITLECSQTMGHDKMYWYQQDPGMELHLIHYSYGVNSTEKGDLSSESTVSRIRTEHFPLTLESARPSHTSQYLCASSRLGSYNEQFFGPGTRLTVL.

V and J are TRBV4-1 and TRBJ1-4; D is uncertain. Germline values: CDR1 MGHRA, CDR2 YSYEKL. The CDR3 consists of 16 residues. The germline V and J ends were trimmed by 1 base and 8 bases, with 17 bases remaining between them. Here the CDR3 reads CASSQAWGSFYEKLFF. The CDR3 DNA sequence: TGCGCCAGCAGCCAAGCGTGGGGTTCTTTTTACGAAAAACTGTTTTTT.

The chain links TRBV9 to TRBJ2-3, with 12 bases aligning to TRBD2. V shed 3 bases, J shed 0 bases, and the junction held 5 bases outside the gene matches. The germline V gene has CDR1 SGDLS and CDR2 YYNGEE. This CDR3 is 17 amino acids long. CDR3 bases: TGTGCCAGCAGCGGACAGACTAGCGGGAGCAGCACAGATACGCAGTATTTT. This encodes CASSGQTSGSSTDTQYF.

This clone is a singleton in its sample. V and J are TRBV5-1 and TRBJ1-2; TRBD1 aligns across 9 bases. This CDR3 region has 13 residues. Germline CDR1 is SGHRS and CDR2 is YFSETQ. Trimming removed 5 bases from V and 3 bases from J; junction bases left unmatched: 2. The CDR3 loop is CASSTGGDYGYTF. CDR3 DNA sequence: TGCGCCAGCAGTACAGGGGGCGACTATGGCTACACCTTC.

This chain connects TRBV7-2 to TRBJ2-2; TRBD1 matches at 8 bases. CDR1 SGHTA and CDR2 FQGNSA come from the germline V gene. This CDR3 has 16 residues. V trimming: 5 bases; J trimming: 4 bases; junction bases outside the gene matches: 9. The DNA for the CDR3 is TGTGCCAGCAGCCCAGACGGCAGGGGGCTCACCGGGGAGCTGTTTTTT. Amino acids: CASSPDGRGLTGELFF.

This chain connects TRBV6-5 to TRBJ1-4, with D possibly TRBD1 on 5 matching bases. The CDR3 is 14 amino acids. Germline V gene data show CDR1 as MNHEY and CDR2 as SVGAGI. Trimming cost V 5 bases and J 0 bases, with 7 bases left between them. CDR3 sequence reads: CASSDSPTNEKLFF. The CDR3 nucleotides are TGTGCCAGCAGTGACAGTCCAACTAATGAAAAACTGTTTTTT.

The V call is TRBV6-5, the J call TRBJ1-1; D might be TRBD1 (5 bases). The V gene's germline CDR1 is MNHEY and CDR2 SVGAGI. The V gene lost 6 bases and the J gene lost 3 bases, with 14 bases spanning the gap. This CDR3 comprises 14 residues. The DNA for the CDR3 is TGTGCCAGCAGGGAACGACAGCACTACACTGAAGCTTTCTTT. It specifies CASRERQHYTEAFF.

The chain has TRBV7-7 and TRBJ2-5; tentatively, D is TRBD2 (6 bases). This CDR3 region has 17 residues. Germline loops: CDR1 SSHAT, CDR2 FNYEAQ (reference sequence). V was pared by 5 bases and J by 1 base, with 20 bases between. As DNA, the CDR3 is TGTGCCAGCAGCCCCACGGAGGGACCAGATGTCCAAGAGACCCAGTACTTC. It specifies CASSPTEGPDVQETQYF.

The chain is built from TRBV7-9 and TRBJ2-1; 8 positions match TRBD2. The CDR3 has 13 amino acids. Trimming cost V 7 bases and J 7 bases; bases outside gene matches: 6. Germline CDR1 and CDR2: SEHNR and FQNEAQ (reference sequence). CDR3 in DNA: TGTGCCAGCAACTCTCAGCGGGAGAATGAGCAGTTCTTC. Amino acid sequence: CASNSQRENEQFF. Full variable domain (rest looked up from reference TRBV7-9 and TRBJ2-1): DTGVSQNPRHKITKRGQNVTFRCDPISEHNRLYWYRQTLGQGPEFLTYFQNEAQLEKSRLLSDRFSAERPKGSFSTLEIQRTEQGDSAMYLCASNSQRENEQFFGPGTRLTVL.

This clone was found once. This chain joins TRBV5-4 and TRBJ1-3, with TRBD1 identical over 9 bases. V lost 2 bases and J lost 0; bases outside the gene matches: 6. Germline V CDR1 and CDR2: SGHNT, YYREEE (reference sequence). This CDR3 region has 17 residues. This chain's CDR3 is CASSFRDRAPSGNTIYF. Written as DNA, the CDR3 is TGTGCCAGCAGCTTCCGGGACAGGGCACCCTCTGGAAACACCATATATTTT.

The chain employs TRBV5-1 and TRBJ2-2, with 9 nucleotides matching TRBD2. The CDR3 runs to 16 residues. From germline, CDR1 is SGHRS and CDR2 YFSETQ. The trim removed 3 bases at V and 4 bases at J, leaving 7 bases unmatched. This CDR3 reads CASSSGLALRTGELFF. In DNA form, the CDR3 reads TGCGCCAGCAGCTCTGGACTAGCGCTACGCACCGGGGAGCTGTTTTTT.

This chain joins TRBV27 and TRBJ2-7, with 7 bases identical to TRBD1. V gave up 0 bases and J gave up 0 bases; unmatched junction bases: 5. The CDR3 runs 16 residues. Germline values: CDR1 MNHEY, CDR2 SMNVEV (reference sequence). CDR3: CASSLSRPGGSYEQYF. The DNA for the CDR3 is TGTGCCAGCAGTTTATCTAGGCCAGGGGGCTCCTACGAGCAGTACTTC.